This T cell receptor beta chain was captured in a study of OX40 agonist ivuxolimab in advanced cancers. Looking at the study overall: Averaging 60 years in age, with a range of about 23 to 80, the cohort was approximately 87% male. Study-level points and caveats: CD4+ and CD8+ blood T cells expanded clonally by week 6 at 0.1 to 3.0 mg/kg.

Samples of blood were obtained at baseline, on cycle 4 day 1, and on cycle 7 day 1. With regard to this clone: Its antigen is undetermined.

Measured with immunoSEQ multiplex PCR; TCRdb has only the in-frame clones, and not every one. The sample carries approximately 74,000 clones, 70% to 90% recorded once. V was clipped by 0 bases and J by 3 bases; unmatched bases: 4. The germline V gene has CDR1 MNHEY and CDR2 SVGAGI. The CDR3 covers 15 residues. The input for sequencing was CD4+ or CD8+ T cells sorted from blood, taken in a trial of the OX40 agonist ivuxolimab. V is TRBV6-5 and J is TRBJ1-1, with 7 bases matching TRBD1. This clonotype was obtained from an adult with an advanced solid tumor such as melanoma, head and neck, liver or kidney cancer. The CDR3 loop reads CASSYSIRGDTEAFF. In DNA, the CDR3 is TGTGCCAGCAGTTACTCGATCAGGGGGGACACTGAAGCTTTCTTT.